These 26 T cell receptor beta chains were all obtained from the same sample, sequenced in a study of T-cell reconstitution after alpha-beta-depleted transplantation in children. TCRbeta library preparation incorporated unique molecular identifiers. TCRdb called the PCR reads again in MiXCR, with one record for every CDR3 protein. Altogether about 340,000 distinct CDR3 sequences are present, 15% to 20% being singletons, with the ten largest covering about 41%. The sample was PBMCs, mostly from graft donor cells, taken 360 days after TCRalphabeta/CD19-depleted stem cell transplant. These receptors originate from a male patient between 2 and 10 years old who had a stem cell transplant for acute lymphoblastic leukemia, so the T cells may come from the graft donor.

This clonotype was observed many times. The chain links TRBV3-1 to TRBJ2-3; perhaps TRBD1 as D (6 bases). In germline, CDR1 is LGHDT, CDR2 YNNKEL (reference sequence). The CDR3 totals 15 residues. Trimming removed 5 bases at V and 8 bases at J, with 20 bases between. The CDR3 sequence is CASSNRARHSGTQYF. The CDR3 DNA is TGTGCCAGCAGCAACAGGGCTAGGCACTCGGGTACGCAGTATTTT.

This clonotype has ten or more counts. The chain carries TRBV12-3 or TRBV12-4 and TRBJ2-5, with D possibly matching TRBD2 (6 bases). Deletions cut 3 bases from V and 5 bases from J, with 19 bases between. The CDR3 extends over 16 amino acids. CDR3 amino acids: CASSFWGRRGEETQYF. CDR3 sequence (DNA): TGTGCCAGCAGTTTCTGGGGGAGGAGGGGTGAGGAGACCCAGTACTTC.

This clonotype was seen only once. CDR3: CASSRNEDRHEQYF. The CDR3 bases are TGCGCCAGCAGCCGCAACGAAGACCGCCACGAGCAGTACTTC. The chain combines TRBV4-1 with TRBJ2-7; D not resolved. Germline V gives CDR1 MGHRA, CDR2 YSYEKL. The CDR3 runs 14 residues. V lost 4 bases and J 5 bases, leaving 15 bases between the germline ends.

DNA of the CDR3: TGCGCCAGCAGCCAAGCTTCGGGAGTGGTCTACGAGCAGTACTTC. Residues: CASSQASGVVYEQYF. The gene calls are TRBV4-3 and TRBJ2-7, with D possibly being TRBD2 (6 bases). Germline loops: CDR1 LGHNA, CDR2 YSLEER. V was pared by 1 base and J by 3 bases, with 13 bases between. The CDR3 has 15 residues.

This clonotype was seen many times. The chain combines TRBV7-2 with TRBJ1-2; no clear D gene. CDR1 and CDR2 from the germline V gene are SGHTA and FQGNSA. The CDR3 runs to 12 residues. Trimming removed 5 bases from V and 7 bases from J, with 11 bases in between. This CDR3 reads CASSNPLGGYTF. The CDR3 region has the DNA TGTGCCAGCAGCAACCCCTTGGGTGGCTACACCTTC.

The chain uses TRBV20-1 and TRBJ2-3, with D uncertain. The CDR3 sequence is 13 residues long. The V gene lost 4 bases and the J gene lost 0 bases, with 8 bases spanning the gap. In germline, CDR1 is DFQATT, CDR2 SNEGSKA (reference sequence). CDR3 nucleotides: TGCAGTGCTAACAGCCCAAGCACAGATACGCAGTATTTT. This codes for CSANSPSTDTQYF.

This clonotype was counted between two and nine times. This chain connects TRBV20-1 to TRBJ1-1, with D possibly matching TRBD1 (5 bases). Trimming shortened V by 7 bases and J by 0 bases, and 15 bases separated the two germline ends. Germline V CDR1 and CDR2: DFQATT, SNEGSKA (reference sequence). This CDR3 region has 14 residues. The DNA for the CDR3 is TGCAGTGTCCCGGGACGGCCTTTGAACACTGAAGCTTTCTTT. It codes for CSVPGRPLNTEAFF.

This clonotype was detected many times. The CDR3 here is CASSPLAGGNEQFF. The DNA for the CDR3 is TGTGCCAGCAGCCCGCTAGCGGGAGGGAATGAGCAGTTCTTC. The V and J genes are TRBV14 and TRBJ2-1, with TRBD2 matching 12 bases. Per germline, CDR1 SGHDN and CDR2 FVKESK. The CDR3 is made up of 14 amino acids. V lost 4 bases and J lost 7; bases outside the gene matches: 2.

The CDR3 DNA sequence: TGTGCCAGCAGCCAAGACCGACTAGTTGAAGGGGGTCGCGAGCAGTACTTC. This translates into CASSQDRLVEGGREQYF. The genes are TRBV4-2 and TRBJ2-7, with D perhaps given as TRBD1 or TRBD2 (6 bases each). The CDR3 extends over 17 amino acids. Germline values: CDR1 LGHNA, CDR2 YNFKEQ. Trimming took off 0 bases at V and 6 bases at J, with 21 bases between the two ends.

At least ten counts were recorded for this clonotype. The V call is TRBV19, the J call TRBJ2-1; the match to TRBD1 covers 7 bases. J lost 3 bases, V lost 3 bases, and 2 bases had no gene match. The CDR3 spans 14 residues. Germline assignment: CDR1 LNHDA and CDR2 SQIVND (reference sequence). The DNA of the CDR3 is TGTGCCAGTAGTATCTGGGACAGCTACAATGAGCAGTTCTTC. Its translation is CASSIWDSYNEQFF.

The rearrangement joins TRBV5-1 to TRBJ2-3; D is uncertain. The germline V and J ends were trimmed by 3 bases and 2 bases, with 10 bases remaining between them. The CDR3 is 14 residues long. CDR1 is SGHRS and CDR2 is YFSETQ in the germline V gene. CDR3 loop: CASSSPEITDTQYF. CDR3 DNA sequence: TGCGCCAGCAGCTCCCCCGAAATCACAGATACGCAGTATTTT.

This clonotype was seen a handful of times. This chain uses TRBV6-5 with TRBJ2-7, with TRBD2 matching 9 bases. CDR1 and CDR2 (germline): MNHEY, SVGAGI. V was pared by 2 bases and J by 7 bases, with 6 bases of the junction left unmatched. This CDR3 comprises 14 residues. The CDR3 sequence is CASSYGIAGAEQYF. CDR3 bases: TGTGCCAGCAGTTACGGGATAGCGGGAGCTGAGCAGTACTTC.

The rearrangement uses TRBV25-1 and TRBJ2-2; TRBD2 matches 15 bases. The CDR3 spans 18 residues. CDR1 is MGHDK, CDR2 SYGVNS, per germline. Trimming took 4 bases from V and 6 from J; bases not matched to a gene: 9. The CDR3 region is CASSAGLAGGPVSGELFF. The CDR3 bases are TGTGCCAGCAGTGCTGGACTAGCGGGAGGGCCTGTTTCCGGGGAGCTGTTTTTT.

This clonotype was counted between two and nine times. The J gene is TRBJ2-5, the V gene TRBV11-2; a weak D match, TRBD1 (6 bases). Germline CDR1 and CDR2: SGHAT and FQNNGV. This CDR3 has 17 residues. Trimming left V 1 base short and J 0 bases short, with 15 bases between. CDR3 protein: CASSLGREGDNQETQYF. The CDR3 DNA is TGTGCCAGCAGCTTAGGACGGGAAGGGGACAACCAAGAGACCCAGTACTTC.

CDR3 sequence: CASTLGNSYEQYF. The CDR3 nucleotides are TGTGCCAGCACCCTCGGCAACTCCTACGAGCAGTACTTC. The V call is TRBV12-3 or TRBV12-4, the J call TRBJ2-7, with no clear D. The length of the CDR3 is 13 residues. Deletions cut 7 bases from V and 0 bases from J, with 10 bases between.

CDR3 sequence: CSVPPGQVTYNEQFF. In nucleotides, the CDR3 is TGCAGCGTACCGCCGGGACAGGTGACCTACAATGAGCAGTTCTTC. J is TRBJ2-1 and V is TRBV29-1; 8 nucleotides line up with TRBD1. Germline V gene data show CDR1 as SQVTM and CDR2 as ANQGSEA. CDR3 size: 15 residues. V shed 6 bases, J shed 2 bases, and the junction held 9 bases outside the gene matches.

This clonotype was observed once. The CDR3 sequence: CASSLLRGAVGSGANVLTF. The CDR3 coding sequence is TGTGCCAGCAGCTTATTAAGGGGGGCGGTGGGCTCTGGGGCCAACGTCCTGACTTTC. The rearrangement joins TRBV7-8 to TRBJ2-6; either TRBD1 or TRBD2 may fit D (6 bases each). The V and J ends lost 2 bases and 0 bases respectively, with 17 bases between them. The CDR3 length is 19 residues. Germline V lookup: CDR1 SGHVS, CDR2 FQNEAQ. The complete variable domain, with remaining parts taken from reference TRBV7-8 and TRBJ2-6, reads GAGVSQSPRYKVAKRGQDVALRCDPISGHVSLFWYQQALGQGPEFLTYFQNEAQLDKSGLPSDRFFAERPEGSVSTLKIQRTQQEDSAVYLCASSLLRGAVGSGANVLTFGAGSRLTVL.

The V call is TRBV4-3, the J call TRBJ2-7, with 8 bases fitting TRBD1. CDR3 length: 16 amino acids. With 0 bases clipped from V and 2 bases from J, the junction kept 6 bases outside the gene matches. The germline CDR1 and CDR2 sequences are LGHNA and YSLEER. The CDR3 DNA reads TGCGCCAGCAGCCAAGATCGAAGGACAGGGACCTACGAGCAGTACTTC. Encoded protein: CASSQDRRTGTYEQYF.

This chain joins TRBV7-8 and TRBJ2-1; weak D call: TRBD1 (6 bases). The length of the CDR3 is 15 residues. CDR1 and CDR2 (germline): SGHVS, FQNEAQ. The V end lost 2 bases, the J end lost 9 bases, and 17 bases lay between the germline ends. CDR3 sequence (DNA): TGTGCCAGCAGCTTACCCGCAGGGGCTGGGGGTGAGCAGTTCTTC. Its translation is CASSLPAGAGGEQFF.

This clonotype is medium-sized by share. J is TRBJ2-2 and V is TRBV7-2; TRBD2 matches 7 bases. The J segment lost 4 bases and the V segment lost 2 bases, leaving 10 bases of the junction unmatched. The length of the CDR3 is 17 residues. The germline CDR1 and CDR2 sequences are SGHTA and FQGNSA. CDR3 sequence reads: CASSLSGLGAGTGELFF. In DNA form, the CDR3 reads TGTGCCAGCAGCTTATCTGGACTAGGCGCCGGCACCGGGGAGCTGTTTTTT.

This clonotype was seen a handful of times. J is TRBJ2-7 and V is TRBV3-1; 7 bases are a match to TRBD2. Trimming at V came to 4 bases and at J to 4 bases, leaving 13 bases not matched to a gene. CDR1 LGHDT and CDR2 YNNKEL come from the germline V gene (reference sequence). CDR3 length equals 16 residues. The CDR3 DNA reads TGTGCCAGCAGCCGAAACGACCTCCGCGGGAGTTACGAGCAGTACTTC. Its protein product is CASSRNDLRGSYEQYF.

There are many counts of this clonotype. The gene calls are TRBV4-1 and TRBJ2-7; 12 bases fit TRBD2. Germline V gene lookup returns CDR1 MGHRA and CDR2 YSYEKL. V lost 3 bases to trimming and J lost 7 bases; unmatched junction nucleotides: 7. The CDR3 extends over 15 amino acids. The CDR3 bases are TGCGCCAGCAGCCAGCCGGGACTAGCGGGTTTTGAGCAGTACTTC. Residues: CASSQPGLAGFEQYF.

This clonotype has a handful of counts. The CDR3 DNA is TGTGCCAGCAGTTTAAGGACAGGGGGTAATTCACCCCTCCACTTT. Translated, it gives CASSLRTGGNSPLHF. The chain carries TRBV27 and TRBJ1-6; 10 bases line up with TRBD1. V was pared by 2 bases and J by 6 bases, with 1 base of the junction left unmatched. The CDR3 sequence is 15 residues long. Germline CDR1 is MNHEY and CDR2 is SMNVEV (reference sequence).

The rearrangement uses TRBV6-1 and TRBJ2-3; D is unclear. Trimming took off 5 bases at V and 1 base at J, with 13 bases between the two ends. Per the germline V gene, CDR1 is MNHNS and CDR2 is SASEGT. This CDR3 spans 15 amino acids. The CDR3, as DNA: TGTGCCAGCAGTATCATAGGTGATCGCACAGATACGCAGTATTTT. It yields the protein CASSIIGDRTDTQYF.

V gene TRBV5-1 combines with J gene TRBJ2-7; TRBD1 agrees at 7 bases. Trimming took 0 bases from V and 3 from J; bases not matched to a gene: 12. The CDR3 extends over 17 amino acids. Germline values: CDR1 SGHRS, CDR2 YFSETQ. The CDR3 protein is CASSLVLGDSTSYEQYF. The CDR3, as DNA: TGCGCCAGCAGCTTGGTTTTGGGGGACAGCACTAGCTACGAGCAGTACTTC.

The chain uses TRBV29-1 and TRBJ2-1, with D possibly matching TRBD1 (8 bases). This CDR3 comprises 14 residues. The germline V gene has CDR1 SQVTM and CDR2 ANQGSEA. V dropped 2 bases and J dropped 4 bases, with 12 bases sitting between them. CDR3 bases: TGCAGCGTTGAATACAGGGGGGGGTACAATGAGCAGTTCTTC. This translates into CSVEYRGGYNEQFF.